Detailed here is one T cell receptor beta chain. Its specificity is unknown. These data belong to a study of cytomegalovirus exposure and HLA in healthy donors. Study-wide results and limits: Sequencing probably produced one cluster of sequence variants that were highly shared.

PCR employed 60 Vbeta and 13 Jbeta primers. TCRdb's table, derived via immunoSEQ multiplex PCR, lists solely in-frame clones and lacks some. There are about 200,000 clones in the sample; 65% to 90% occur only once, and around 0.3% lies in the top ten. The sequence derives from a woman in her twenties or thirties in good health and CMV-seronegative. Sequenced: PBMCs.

The DNA of the CDR3 is TGCGCCAGCAGGAGGGACAGGAACTACAATGAGCAGTTCTTC. This gives the protein CASRRDRNYNEQFF. The chain uses TRBV5-1 and TRBJ2-1; 8 nucleotides agree with TRBD1. V was clipped by 5 bases and J by 3 bases; unmatched bases: 4. CDR1 is SGHRS, CDR2 YFSETQ, per germline. The CDR3 length is 14 residues.